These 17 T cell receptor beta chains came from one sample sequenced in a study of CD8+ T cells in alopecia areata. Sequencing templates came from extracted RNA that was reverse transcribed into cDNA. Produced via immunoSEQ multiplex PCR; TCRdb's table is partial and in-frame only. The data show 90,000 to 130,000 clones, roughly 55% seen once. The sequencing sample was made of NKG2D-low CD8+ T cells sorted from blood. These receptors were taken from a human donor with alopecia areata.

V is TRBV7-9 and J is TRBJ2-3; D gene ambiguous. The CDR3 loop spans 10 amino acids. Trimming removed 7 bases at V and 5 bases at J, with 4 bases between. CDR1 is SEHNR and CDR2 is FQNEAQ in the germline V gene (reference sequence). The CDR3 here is CASKKDTQYF. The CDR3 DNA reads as TGTGCCAGCAAGAAAGATACGCAGTATTTT.

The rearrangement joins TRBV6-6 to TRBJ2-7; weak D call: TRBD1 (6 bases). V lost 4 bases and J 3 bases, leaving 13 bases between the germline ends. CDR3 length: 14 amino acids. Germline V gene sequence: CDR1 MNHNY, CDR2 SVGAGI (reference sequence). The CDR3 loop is CASSSTGRVYEQYF. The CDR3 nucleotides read TGTGCCAGCAGTTCGACAGGCAGGGTCTACGAGCAGTACTTC.

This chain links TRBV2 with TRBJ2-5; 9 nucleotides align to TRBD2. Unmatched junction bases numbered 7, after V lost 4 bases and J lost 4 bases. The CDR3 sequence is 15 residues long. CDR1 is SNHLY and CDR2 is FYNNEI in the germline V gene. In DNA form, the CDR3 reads TGTGCCAGCAGTGGAGTAGCGGGAGATGGAGAGACCCAGTACTTC. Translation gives CASSGVAGDGETQYF. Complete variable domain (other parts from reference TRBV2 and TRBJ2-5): EPEVTQTPSHQVTQMGQEVILRCVPISNHLYFYWYRQILGQKVEFLVSFYNNEISEKSEIFDDQFSVERPDGSNFTLKIRSTKLEDSAMYFCASSGVAGDGETQYFGPGTRLLVL.

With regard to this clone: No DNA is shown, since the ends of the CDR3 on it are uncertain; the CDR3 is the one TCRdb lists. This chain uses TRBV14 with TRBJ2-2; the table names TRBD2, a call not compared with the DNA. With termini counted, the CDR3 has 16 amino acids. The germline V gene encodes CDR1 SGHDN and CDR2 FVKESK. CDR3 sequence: CASSQDYGLRAGELFF.

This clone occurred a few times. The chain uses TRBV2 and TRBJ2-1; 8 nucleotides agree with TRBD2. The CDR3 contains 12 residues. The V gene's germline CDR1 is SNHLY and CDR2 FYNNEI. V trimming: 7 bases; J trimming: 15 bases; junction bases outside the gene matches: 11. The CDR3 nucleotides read TGTGCCAGCATGGGTAGCGGGGTGGGGCTGTTCTTC. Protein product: CASMGSGVGLFF.

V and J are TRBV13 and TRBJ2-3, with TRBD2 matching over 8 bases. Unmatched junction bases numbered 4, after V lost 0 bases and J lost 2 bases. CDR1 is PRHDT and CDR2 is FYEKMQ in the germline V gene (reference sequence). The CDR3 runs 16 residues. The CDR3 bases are TGTGCCAGCAGCTTAGGCTTAGCGGGAAACACAGATACGCAGTATTTT. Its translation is CASSLGLAGNTDTQYF. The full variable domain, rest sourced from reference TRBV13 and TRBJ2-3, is AAGVIQSPRHLIKEKRETATLKCYPIPRHDTVYWYQQGPGQDPQFLISFYEKMQSDKGSIPDRFSAQQFSDYHSELNMSSLELGDSALYFCASSLGLAGNTDTQYFGPGTRLTVL.

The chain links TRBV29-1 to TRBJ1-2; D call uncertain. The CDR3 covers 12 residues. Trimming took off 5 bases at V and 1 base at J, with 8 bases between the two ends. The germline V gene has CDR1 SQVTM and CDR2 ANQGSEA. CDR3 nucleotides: TGCAGCGTTACAGCTCTTAACTATGGCTACACCTTC. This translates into CSVTALNYGYTF.

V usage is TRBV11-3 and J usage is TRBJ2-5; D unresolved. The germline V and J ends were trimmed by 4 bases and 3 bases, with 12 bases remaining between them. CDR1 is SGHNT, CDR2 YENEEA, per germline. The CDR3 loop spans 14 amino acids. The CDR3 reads CASSSRIYEETQYF. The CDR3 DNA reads TGTGCCAGCAGCTCACGGATATACGAAGAGACCCAGTACTTC.

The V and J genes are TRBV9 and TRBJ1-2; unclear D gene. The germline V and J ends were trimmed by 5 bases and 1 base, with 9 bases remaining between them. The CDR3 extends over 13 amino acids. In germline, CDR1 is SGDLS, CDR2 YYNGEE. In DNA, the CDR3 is TGTGCCAGCAGTGACCGTCTTAACTATGGCTACACCTTC. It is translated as CASSDRLNYGYTF.

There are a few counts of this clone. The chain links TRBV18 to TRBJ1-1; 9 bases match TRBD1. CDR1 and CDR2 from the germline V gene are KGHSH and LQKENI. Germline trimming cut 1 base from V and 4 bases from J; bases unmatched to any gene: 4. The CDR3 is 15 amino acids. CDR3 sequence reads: CASSPQDRGGTEAFF. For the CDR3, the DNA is TGTGCCAGCTCACCACAGGACAGGGGAGGCACTGAAGCTTTCTTT.

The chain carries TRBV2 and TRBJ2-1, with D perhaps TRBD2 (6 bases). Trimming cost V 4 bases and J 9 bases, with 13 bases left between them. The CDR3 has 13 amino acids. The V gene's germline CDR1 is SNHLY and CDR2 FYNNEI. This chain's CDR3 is CASSVGGGFEQFF. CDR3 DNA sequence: TGTGCCAGCAGTGTCGGTGGGGGGTTTGAGCAGTTCTTC.

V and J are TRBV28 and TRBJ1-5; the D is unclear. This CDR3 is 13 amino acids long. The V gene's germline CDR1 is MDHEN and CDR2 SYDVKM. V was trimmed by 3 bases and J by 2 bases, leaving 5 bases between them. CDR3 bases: TGTGCCAGCAGTTTGGGCCGCAATCAGCCCCAGCATTTT. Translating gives CASSLGRNQPQHF. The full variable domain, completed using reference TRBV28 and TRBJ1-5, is DVKVTQSSRYLVKRTGEKVFLECVQDMDHENMFWYRQDPGLGLRLIYFSYDVKMKEKGDIPEGYSVSREKKERFSLILESASTNQTSMYLCASSLGRNQPQHFGDGTRLSIL.

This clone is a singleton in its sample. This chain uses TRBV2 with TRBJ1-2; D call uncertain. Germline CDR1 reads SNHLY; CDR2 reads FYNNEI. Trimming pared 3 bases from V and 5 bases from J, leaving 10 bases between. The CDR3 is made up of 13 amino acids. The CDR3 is CASSDSAPYGYTF. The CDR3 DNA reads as TGTGCCAGCAGTGACTCCGCGCCTTATGGCTACACCTTC.

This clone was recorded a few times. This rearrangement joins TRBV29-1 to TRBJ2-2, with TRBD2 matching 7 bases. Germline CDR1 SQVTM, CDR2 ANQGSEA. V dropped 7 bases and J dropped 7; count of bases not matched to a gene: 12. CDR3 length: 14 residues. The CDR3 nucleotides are TGCAGCGCCTACTCCCCGGGGGGAGTCGGGGAGCTGTTTTTT. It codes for CSAYSPGGVGELFF.

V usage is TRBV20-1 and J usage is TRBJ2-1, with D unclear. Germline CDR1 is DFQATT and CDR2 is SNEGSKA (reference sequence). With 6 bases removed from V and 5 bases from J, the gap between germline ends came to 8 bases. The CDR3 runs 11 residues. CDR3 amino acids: CSAIKDNEQFF. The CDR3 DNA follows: TGCAGTGCAATTAAGGACAATGAGCAGTTCTTC.

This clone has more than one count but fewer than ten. This CDR3 reads CASSLGGQGNQPQHF. The CDR3 coding sequence is TGTGCCAGCAGCTTGGGGGGACAGGGGAATCAGCCCCAGCATTTT. The chain links TRBV7-9 to TRBJ1-5; 10 nucleotides line up with TRBD1. Trimming removed 3 bases from V and 4 bases from J; junction bases left unmatched: 3. Germline V lookup: CDR1 SEHNR, CDR2 FQNEAQ (reference sequence). CDR3 length: 15 amino acids.

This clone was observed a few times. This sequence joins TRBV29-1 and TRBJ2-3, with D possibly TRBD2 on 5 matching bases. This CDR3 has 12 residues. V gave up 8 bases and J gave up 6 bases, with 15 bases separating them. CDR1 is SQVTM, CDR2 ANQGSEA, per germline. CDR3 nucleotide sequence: TGCAGCCTAACCCTCGGCGGGGATACGCAGTATTTT. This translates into CSLTLGGDTQYF.